Sequencing of this T cell receptor beta chain was carried out in a study of blood T cell repertoires in COVID-19. For the study at large: Sources were T cells, B-cell-depleted T cells, or PBMCs; the material itself was cDNA or gDNA.

This CDR3 region has 13 residues. V was pared by 7 bases and J by 6 bases, with 6 bases of the junction left unmatched. Germline V gene data show CDR1 as SQVTM and CDR2 as ANQGSEA. Residents of 24 US areas, aged about 18 to 100 years, made up the participants. Donors in Cohort 3 counted as recovered after two negative PCRs, clearance, or symptom resolution. As processed by the authors: Estimation of nucleated cell counts relied on the amplification of reference gene primers. Clones were sequenced by immunoSEQ multiplex PCR, and TCRdb holds only the in-frame ones, with some missing. The V and J calls and clone size were taken over from that table, and D and trimming were inferred from the DNA. This sample has some 270,000 clones; 84% occur once, and the top ten carry 3.4%.

The clonotype was recovered from a man between 45 and 60 years old who had recovered from COVID-19. The chain links TRBV29-1 to TRBJ2-3, with 11 positions matching TRBD2. Sequencing used PBMCs or T cells enriched from blood (not recorded which). The CDR3 region has the DNA TGCAGCGGGCGGACTAGCGGGCCGGATACGCAGTATTTT. Its translation: CSGRTSGPDTQYF.